The present TCR beta chain was sequenced within a study of T cell changes during pregnancy in multiple sclerosis. The CDR3 length is 16 residues. Germline CDR1 is LNHDA and CDR2 is SQIVND (reference sequence). V dropped 6 bases and J dropped 2; count of bases not matched to a gene: 9. Assay used: immunoSEQ multiplex PCR; TCRdb lists only in-frame clones, some missing. This table holds tens of thousands of clones, roughly nine tenths found once. The sample here was peripheral blood, taken in the second trimester of pregnancy. This TCR derives from a female donor with multiple sclerosis, enrolled in a pregnancy study. The V and J genes are TRBV19 and TRBJ2-1, with 8 bases fitting TRBD2. CDR3 residues: CASRPHSGEPYNEQFF. CDR3 in DNA: TGTGCCAGTAGGCCTCATAGCGGGGAACCCTACAATGAGCAGTTCTTC. The full variable domain, with the rest looked up from reference TRBV19 and TRBJ2-1, is DGGITQSPKYLFRKEGQNVTLSCEQNLNHDAMYWYRQDPGQGLRLIYYSQIVNDFQKGDIAEGYSVSREKKESFPLTVTSAQKNPTAFYLCASRPHSGEPYNEQFFGPGTRLTVL.